Listed below are T cell receptor beta chains from one sample, sequenced in a study of T cells in Graves' hyperthyroidism and ophthalmopathy. TCRdb itself ran the multiplex PCR reads through MiXCR, one entry per CDR3 protein. This sample has 600,000 to 650,000 distinct CDR3 sequences, with about 20% found just once. What was sequenced was blood. These receptors all come from a man between 25 and 39 years old with Graves' ophthalmopathy. Both conserved end residues are trimmed from each CDR3. D genes are given only for firm matches.

v_gene,d_gene,j_gene,CDR3aa
TRBV28,TRBD2,TRBJ2-3,ASSGGSSADTQY
TRBV4-2,-,TRBJ1-2,ASSQDRTDNYGYT
TRBV28,TRBD2,TRBJ2-2,ASSLWASGTNTGELF
TRBV7-9,-,TRBJ2-4,ASSPFLGEGIAKNIQY
TRBV9,-,TRBJ2-3,ASSVLGLRTDTQY
TRBV7-2,TRBD2,TRBJ2-2,ASSQGGGAGGWGGELF
TRBV28,-,TRBJ1-1,ASSVPWGATEAF
TRBV7-2,TRBD2,TRBJ2-1,ASSLRGGRALNNEQF
TRBV20-1,-,TRBJ1-1,SAREGGPGTEAF
TRBV7-6,-,TRBJ2-2,ASSLSRMGVTGELF
TRBV6-1,-,TRBJ1-6,ASRGHKDSPLH
TRBV28,TRBD2,TRBJ2-7,ASSLQSGRVSYEQY
TRBV6-1,TRBD1,TRBJ1-5,ATQSRGQGNQPQH
TRBV6-2/TRBV6-3,TRBD2,TRBJ2-1,ASSYLTSGGVRQF
TRBV28,TRBD1,TRBJ2-3,ASSLTGTATTDTQY